This T cell receptor (beta chain) was sequenced during a study of monozygotic twins with inflammatory bowel disease. Whole blood, unsorted for T cells, was the source of total RNA. Researchers used about 4,000 ng of total RNA for each TCR library. A template switching step added UMIs, each with a 6-nucleotide sample barcode. After re-calling the 5' RACE reads, TCRdb lists one entry per CDR3 protein, DNA absent. This sample carries 350,000 to 500,000 distinct CDR3 sequences, with 2% to 2.5% going to the ten biggest clones. The CDR3 extends over 14 amino acids. The sample taken for sequencing was blood. The rearrangement joins TRBV12-3 or TRBV12-4 to TRBJ1-4. This receptor was obtained from a human donor with ulcerative colitis or Crohn's disease, or a healthy co-twin of an affected twin (not recorded which). The chain's CDR3 is CASRVGASNEKLFF.